Reported below is one TCR beta chain. This specimen belongs to a study of Graves' ophthalmopathy and Graves' hyperthyroidism. Amplifying from RNA transcripts, the study obtained TCR beta CDR3 regions. First-round RT-PCR relied on HTBI primers, and a second-round multiplex PCR came next. MiXCR was run by TCRdb on the multiplex PCR reads, yielding one entry per CDR3 protein. The data show tens of thousands of distinct CDR3 sequences, under 65% seen once. The receptor was isolated from an adult man with Graves' ophthalmopathy. Sequenced: peripheral blood.

The CDR3 DNA is TGTGCCAGCAACTTTCGGACAGGGGCGTACGAGCAGTACTTC. Translated, it gives CASNFRTGAYEQYF. This chain links TRBV27 with TRBJ2-7; 9 bases are shared with TRBD1. Germline-derived CDR1 and CDR2 are MNHEY and SMNVEV (reference sequence). The V gene end was trimmed by 7 bases and the J gene end by 4 bases; junction bases not matched to a gene: 8. The CDR3 length is 14 residues.